Each of the 10 T cell receptor beta chains below was sequenced from the same sample in a study of T-cell reconstitution after alpha-beta-depleted transplantation in children. Preparing the TCRbeta library involved the use of unique molecular identifiers. TCRdb used MiXCR to reprocess the PCR reads, holding one entry per CDR3 protein. Among some 29,000 distinct CDR3 sequences listed, under 8% were seen once. The input for sequencing was PBMCs, mostly from graft donor cells, taken 180 days after TCRalphabeta/CD19-depleted stem cell transplant. The receptors were sampled from a male patient between 10 and 17 years old who had a stem cell transplant for acute myeloid leukemia, so the T cells may come from the graft donor.

This clonotype was seen many times. The chain combines TRBV7-2 with TRBJ2-1, with 11 bases matching TRBD2. V gave up 2 bases and J gave up 5 bases; unmatched junction bases: 14. The germline CDR1 and CDR2 sequences are SGHTA and FQGNSA. This CDR3 comprises 19 residues. For the CDR3, the DNA is TGTGCCAGCAGCTTAATTCGACTAGCGGGAAAAATCCTCCACAATGAGCAGTTCTTC. Encoded protein: CASSLIRLAGKILHNEQFF. Together with reference TRBV7-2 and TRBJ2-1, the CDR3 gives the full variable domain: GAGVSQSPSNKVTEKGKDVELRCDPISGHTALYWYRQSLGQGLEFLIYFQGNSAPDKSGLPSDRFSAERTGGSVSTLTIQRTQQEDSAVYLCASSLIRLAGKILHNEQFFGPGTRLTVL.

This clonotype has a count of ten or more. The chain is built from TRBV7-2 and TRBJ2-7; D uncertain. This CDR3 comprises 14 residues. V was trimmed by 3 bases and J by 0 bases, leaving 9 bases between them. The V gene's germline CDR1 is SGHTA and CDR2 FQGNSA. CDR3 DNA sequence: TGTGCCAGCAGCTTGGTACTGTCCTCCTACGAGCAGTACTTC. Protein sequence: CASSLVLSSYEQYF.

This clonotype has at least ten counts. The V and J genes are TRBV4-2 and TRBJ1-1; D may be TRBD1 (6 bases). The CDR3 has 16 residues. V was shortened by 2 bases and J by 0 bases, with 13 bases between the two germline ends. Germline CDR1 is LGHNA and CDR2 is YNFKEQ. Here the CDR3 reads CASSQNTGWMNTEAFF. In DNA form, the CDR3 reads TGTGCCAGCAGCCAAAACACAGGGTGGATGAACACTGAAGCTTTCTTT.

This clonotype has a count of ten or more. J is TRBJ2-5 and V is TRBV30; 8 positions match TRBD2. With V trimmed by 0 bases and J by 7 bases, 10 bases remained unmatched. CDR3 length equals 15 residues. Looked up from germline, CDR1 is GTSNPN and CDR2 is SVGIG (reference sequence). CDR3 in DNA: TGTGCCTGGAGTGTCTCCCTAGCGGGTCCCGGGACCCAGTACTTC. Amino acid sequence: CAWSVSLAGPGTQYF. The full variable domain, with the rest looked up from reference TRBV30 and TRBJ2-5, is SQTIHQWPATLVQPVGSPLSLECTVEGTSNPNLYWYRQAAGRGLQLLFYSVGIGQISSEVPQNLSASRPQDRQFILSSKKLLLSDSGFYLCAWSVSLAGPGTQYFGPGTRLLVL.

This clonotype was found many times. The V gene is TRBV4-1, the J gene TRBJ2-5; D is perhaps TRBD1 (6 bases). Looked up from germline, CDR1 is MGHRA and CDR2 is YSYEKL. Trimming left V 2 bases short and J 4 bases short, with 17 bases between. The CDR3 contains 16 residues. CDR3 coding DNA: TGCGCCAGCAGCCAACCTCGACAGGCCGGGGCAGAGACCCAGTACTTC. This sequence encodes CASSQPRQAGAETQYF.

The table lists this clonotype with a few counts. The J gene is TRBJ2-3, the V gene TRBV3-1; no firm D call. V dropped 1 base and J dropped 2 bases, with 10 bases sitting between them. CDR3 length: 15 amino acids. Germline V gene lookup returns CDR1 LGHDT and CDR2 YNNKEL (reference sequence). The CDR3 is CASSQVRGFTDTQYF. The CDR3 DNA reads TGTGCCAGCAGCCAAGTACGAGGATTCACAGATACGCAGTATTTT.

This clonotype was seen at least ten times. This sequence joins TRBV20-1 and TRBJ1-6; D not certain. V gave up 3 bases and J gave up 0 bases, with 18 bases separating them. The CDR3 spans 18 residues. Germline CDR1 is DFQATT and CDR2 is SNEGSKA (reference sequence). Here the CDR3 reads CSASVLAGRGSYNSPLHF. CDR3 coding DNA: TGCAGTGCTAGTGTCTTGGCGGGTCGGGGCTCCTATAATTCACCCCTCCACTTT.

This clonotype was detected ten times or more. The V gene is TRBV29-1, the J gene TRBJ2-1, with 9 bases fitting TRBD1. This CDR3 contains 13 residues. V gave up 7 bases and J gave up 11 bases; unmatched junction bases: 12. CDR1 and CDR2 (germline): SQVTM, ANQGSEA. The CDR3 nucleotides are TGCAGCGCCAACCCGGACAGGGGAGGCCAGCAGTTCTTC. Protein product: CSANPDRGGQQFF.

This chain links TRBV5-6 with TRBJ2-7, with 8 bases identical to TRBD1. Germline assignment: CDR1 SGHDT and CDR2 YYEEEE. After removal of 0 bases from V and 2 bases from J, the junction contained 7 bases not matched to a gene. This CDR3 spans 16 amino acids. CDR3 in amino acids: CASSLAMGTGPYEQYF. The CDR3 DNA reads TGTGCCAGCAGCTTGGCCATGGGGACAGGTCCCTACGAGCAGTACTTC. The variable domain in full, completed from reference TRBV5-6 and TRBJ2-7, reads DAGVTQSPTHLIKTRGQQVTLRCSPKSGHDTVSWYQQALGQGPQFIFQYYEEEERQRGNFPDRFSGHQFPNYSSELNVNALLLGDSALYLCASSLAMGTGPYEQYFGPGTRLTVT.

This clonotype has at least ten counts. The chain is built from TRBV20-1 and TRBJ2-1, with 7 bases lining up with TRBD1. V gave up 3 bases and J gave up 0 bases; unmatched junction bases: 5. This CDR3 is 15 amino acids long. The germline V gene encodes CDR1 DFQATT and CDR2 SNEGSKA (reference sequence). CDR3 nucleotides: TGCAGTGCTAGCGGACAGGCACTCTCCTACAATGAGCAGTTCTTC. It translates to CSASGQALSYNEQFF.